One and the same sample provided the 19 T cell receptor beta chains below, sequenced in a study of blood T cell repertoires in COVID-19. The repertoire was sequenced with immunoSEQ multiplex PCR; TCRdb's copy has only in-frame clones and lacks some. The sample has under 500,000 clones; around 89% are singletons. The sequencing input was peripheral blood. These receptors came from a woman aged 30 to 39 with acute or convalescent COVID-19.

Remarks on this clone: The junction differs from germline at one of its ends, possibly a read error. The chain is built from TRBV6-1 and TRBJ1-3; D gene uncertain. Germline V gives CDR1 MNHNS, CDR2 SASEGT. The CDR3 has 14 amino acids. The CDR3 coding sequence is TGTGCCAGCACTGAAGCAGGCGGTGGAAACACCATATATTTT. This translates into CASTEAGGGNTIYF.

V is TRBV3-1 (or the pseudogene TRBV3-2) and J is TRBJ1-5; a weak D match, TRBD1 (6 bases). The CDR3 sequence is 13 residues long. V was pared by 5 bases and J by 6 bases, with 11 bases between. Germline V gives CDR1 LGHDT, CDR2 YNNKEL (reference sequence). This chain's CDR3 is CASSSSTGQPQHF. The CDR3 region has the DNA TGTGCCAGCAGCTCCTCGACAGGTCAGCCCCAGCATTTT.

This chain uses TRBV11-2 with TRBJ2-7; 7 bases line up with TRBD1. Germline lookup yields CDR1 SGHAT and CDR2 FQNNGV. The CDR3 sequence is 15 residues long. J lost 2 bases, V lost 0 bases, and 4 bases had no gene match. The CDR3 protein is CASSLERGPPYEQYF. In DNA, the CDR3 is TGTGCCAGCAGCTTAGAAAGGGGGCCCCCCTACGAGCAGTACTTC.

This sequence joins TRBV14 and TRBJ1-1, with 8 bases aligning to TRBD1. Trimming removed 3 bases from V and 6 bases from J; junction bases left unmatched: 6. This CDR3 comprises 14 residues. The germline V gene encodes CDR1 SGHDN and CDR2 FVKESK. CDR3 nucleotide sequence: TGTGCCAGCAGCCATGGACAGGGTCCGCCTGAAGCTTTCTTT. The encoded protein is CASSHGQGPPEAFF.

This chain uses TRBV28 with TRBJ1-2; D possibly corresponds to TRBD1 (6 bases). This CDR3 has 12 residues. V was pared by 6 bases and J by 7 bases, with 12 bases between. CDR1 and CDR2 from the germline V gene are MDHEN and SYDVKM. The CDR3 DNA sequence: TGTGCCAGCAGCTCACAGGGCGGTGGCTACACCTTC. Encoded protein: CASSSQGGGYTF.

This chain links TRBV21-1 with TRBJ2-7; the D call of TRBD1 is as the table states it, not checked on the DNA. TRBV21-1 is reported as a pseudogene. The CDR3 has 15 amino acids. As DNA, the CDR3 is TGTGCCAGCAGCTACGACAGGCCCCAATGTTACGAGCAGTACTTC. Translation gives CASSYDRPQCYEQYF.

The J gene is TRBJ2-3, the V gene TRBV1; no check of the table's D call, TRBD1, against the DNA was made. TRBV1 counts as a pseudogene. This CDR3 is built from 16 residues. CDR3 DNA sequence: TGCACCAGCAGCTTAAACAGGGGGCGCTTGACAGATACGCAGTATTTT. Translation: CTSSLNRGRLTDTQYF.

The chain uses TRBV5-6 and TRBJ1-6, with D possibly matching TRBD1 (6 bases). Trimming removed 0 bases at V and 10 bases at J, with 11 bases between. Germline V CDR1 and CDR2: SGHDT, YYEEEE. The CDR3 has 14 residues. The CDR3 sequence is CASSLEGRGSPLHF. The CDR3 nucleotides read TGTGCCAGCAGCTTGGAAGGCAGGGGCTCACCCCTCCACTTT.

This clone was seen a few times. This chain connects TRBV5-1 to TRBJ1-6; D is undetermined. Trimming shortened V by 3 bases and J by 5 bases, and 24 bases separated the two germline ends. This CDR3 comprises 19 residues. Per germline, CDR1 SGHRS and CDR2 YFSETQ. CDR3 residues: CASSSNGMGLGGDNSPLHF. CDR3 nucleotide sequence: TGCGCCAGCAGCTCCAACGGAATGGGTTTAGGAGGCGATAATTCACCCCTCCACTTT.

This sequence joins TRBV5-1 and TRBJ1-2; the match to TRBD1 covers 9 bases. The CDR3 has 16 residues. V lost 3 bases to trimming and J lost 5 bases; unmatched junction nucleotides: 11. Germline V gene lookup returns CDR1 SGHRS and CDR2 YFSETQ. This CDR3 is CASSSVTGGRVYGYTF. The CDR3 DNA sequence: TGCGCCAGCAGCTCAGTAACAGGGGGCCGCGTTTATGGCTACACCTTC.

With respect to this clone: Within the sample, other DNA sequences also encode this same CDR3. The chain links TRBV27 to TRBJ1-1; D is uncertain. V was pared by 4 bases and J by 0 bases, with 6 bases between. The length of the CDR3 is 13 residues. CDR1 is MNHEY, CDR2 SMNVEV, per germline (reference sequence). The CDR3 protein is CASSSNMNTEAFF. CDR3 sequence (DNA): TGTGCCAGCAGTTCCAACATGAACACTGAAGCTTTCTTT.

The chain links TRBV28 to TRBJ2-1; maybe TRBD2 (5 bases). The V end was cut by 7 bases, the J end by 4 bases, with 11 bases between. Germline V gene data show CDR1 as MDHEN and CDR2 as SYDVKM. This CDR3 contains 13 residues. The CDR3 here is CASNLAEYNEQFF. DNA for the CDR3: TGTGCCAGCAATCTAGCAGAGTACAATGAGCAGTTCTTC.

The chain carries TRBV4-1 and TRBJ2-1; 9 bases map to TRBD1. The CDR3 spans 16 residues. From germline, CDR1 is MGHRA and CDR2 YSYEKL. The J segment lost 5 bases and the V segment lost 5 bases, leaving 10 bases of the junction unmatched. CDR3 nucleotide sequence: TGCGCCAGCAGCTCCTTCCAGGACAGGGGAAACAATGAGCAGTTCTTC. This encodes CASSSFQDRGNNEQFF.

This chain joins TRBV15 and TRBJ1-1, with TRBD1 identical over 9 bases. CDR3 length: 16 residues. V was clipped by 2 bases and J by 0 bases; unmatched bases: 4. Germline V gene lookup returns CDR1 LNHNV and CDR2 YYDKDF (reference sequence). The CDR3 loop is CATSRPGQGVNTEAFF. Here the CDR3 DNA reads TGTGCCACCAGCAGACCGGGACAGGGTGTGAACACTGAAGCTTTCTTT.

The J gene is TRBJ1-2, the V gene TRBV6-4, with no clear D. V dropped 0 bases and J dropped 5 bases, with 16 bases sitting between them. Germline values: CDR1 MRHNA, CDR2 SNTAGT. The CDR3 covers 16 residues. The CDR3 DNA sequence: TGTGCCAGCAGTGACTCGAATTCCCCAGGCTCTTATGGCTACACCTTC. Its translation is CASSDSNSPGSYGYTF.

The chain carries TRBV29-1 and TRBJ1-3; D remains unclear. The germline CDR1 and CDR2 sequences are SQVTM and ANQGSEA. The CDR3 consists of 12 residues. CDR3 in DNA: TGCAGGGCTCGAGGTTCTGGAAACACCATATATTTT. Its protein product is CRARGSGNTIYF. The full variable domain, rest sourced from reference TRBV29-1 and TRBJ1-3, is SAVISQKPSRDICQRGTSLTIQCQVDSQVTMMFWYRQQPGQSLTLIATANQGSEATYESGFVIDKFPISRPNLTFSTLTVSNMSPEDSSIYLCRARGSGNTIYFGEGSWLTVV.

This chain links TRBV7-9 with TRBJ1-2; D is unclear. The germline CDR1 and CDR2 sequences are SEHNR and FQNEAQ (reference sequence). Trimming removed 1 base at V and 5 bases at J, with 8 bases between. The CDR3 covers 13 residues. The CDR3 loop is CASSLEQHYGYTF. The DNA for the CDR3 is TGTGCCAGCAGCTTAGAACAGCATTATGGCTACACCTTC.

The chain links TRBV2 to TRBJ2-2; 7 bases fit TRBD1. CDR1 and CDR2 (germline): SNHLY, FYNNEI. The CDR3 length is 16 residues. The J segment lost 8 bases and the V segment lost 6 bases, leaving 15 bases of the junction unmatched. CDR3: CASSAEGGVIMGELFF. CDR3 nucleotide sequence: TGTGCCAGCAGCGCGGAAGGGGGCGTTATTATGGGGGAGCTGTTTTTT.

Points on this clone: Other DNA sequences within the sample encode an identical CDR3. The chain links TRBV30 to TRBJ2-5; D is unresolved. This CDR3 comprises 12 residues. Trimming took off 2 bases at V and 2 bases at J, with 6 bases between the two ends. Per germline, CDR1 GTSNPN and CDR2 SVGIG (reference sequence). CDR3 DNA: TGTGCCTGGAGTACCGCGCAAGAGACCCAGTACTTC. It yields the protein CAWSTAQETQYF.